The clone carrying this T cell receptor beta chain was found many times. Uncontrolled infection, other autoimmune disease, pregnancy or lactation disqualified patients from enrolment. The V end was cut by 0 bases, the J end by 6 bases, with 5 bases between. The CDR3 covers 13 residues. Germline V gene lookup returns CDR1 MNHEY and CDR2 SVGAGI. TCR beta CDR3 regions were amplified from RNA. In the first-round RT-PCR of the TCR CDR3, the HTBI primer set was used. TCRdb re-derived calls from the multiplex PCR reads in MiXCR, one entry per CDR3 protein. The table records 75,000 to 100,000 distinct CDR3 sequences, approximately 40% of them present only once. The sample comes from a study of T cells in Graves' hyperthyroidism and ophthalmopathy.

This clonotype was obtained from a woman aged 25 to 39 with Graves' hyperthyroidism. Sequencing was done on a sample of peripheral blood or thyroid tissue (not recorded which). V is TRBV6-5 and J is TRBJ2-2; unclear D gene. As DNA, the CDR3 is TGTGCCAGCAGTTACTCGTCTGCCGGGGAGCTGTTTTTT. This codes for CASSYSSAGELFF.